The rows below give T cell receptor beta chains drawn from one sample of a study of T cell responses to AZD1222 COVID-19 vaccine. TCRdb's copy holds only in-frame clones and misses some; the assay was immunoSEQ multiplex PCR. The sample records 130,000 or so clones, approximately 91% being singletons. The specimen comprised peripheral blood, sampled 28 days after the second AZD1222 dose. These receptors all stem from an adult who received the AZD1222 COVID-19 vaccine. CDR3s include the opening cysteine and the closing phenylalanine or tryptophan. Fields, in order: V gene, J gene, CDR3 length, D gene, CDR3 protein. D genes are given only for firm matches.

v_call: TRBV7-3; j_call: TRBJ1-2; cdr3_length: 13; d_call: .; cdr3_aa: CASSPEPNYGYTF
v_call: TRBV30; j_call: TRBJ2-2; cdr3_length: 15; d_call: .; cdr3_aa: CAWSVLTGYTGELFF
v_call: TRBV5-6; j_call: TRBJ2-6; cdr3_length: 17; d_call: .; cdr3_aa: CASSPRRAPSGANVLTF
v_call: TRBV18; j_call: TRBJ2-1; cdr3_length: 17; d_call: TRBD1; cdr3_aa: CASSSPNPGQGANEQFF
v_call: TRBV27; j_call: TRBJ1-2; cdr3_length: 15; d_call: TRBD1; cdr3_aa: CASSERDRPHYGYTF
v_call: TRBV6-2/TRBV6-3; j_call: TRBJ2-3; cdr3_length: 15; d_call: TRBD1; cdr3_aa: CASSSGQGATDTQYF
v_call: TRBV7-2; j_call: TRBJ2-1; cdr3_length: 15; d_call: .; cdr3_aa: CASSLLGSGLAEQFF
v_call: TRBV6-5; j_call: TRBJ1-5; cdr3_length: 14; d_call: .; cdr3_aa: CASSYSRRNQPQHF
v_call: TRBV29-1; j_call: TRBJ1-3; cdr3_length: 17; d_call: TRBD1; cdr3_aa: CSVGELQGENSGNTIYF
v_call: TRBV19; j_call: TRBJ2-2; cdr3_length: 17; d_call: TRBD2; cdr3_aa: CASSILAGGPNTGELFF
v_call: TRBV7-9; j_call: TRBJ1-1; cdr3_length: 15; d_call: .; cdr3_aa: CASSLDARGNTEAFF
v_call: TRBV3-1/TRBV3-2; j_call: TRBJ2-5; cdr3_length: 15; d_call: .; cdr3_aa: CASSPRGLFQVSQYF
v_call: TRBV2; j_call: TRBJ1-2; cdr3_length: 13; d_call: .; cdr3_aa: CASRGEGTYGYTF
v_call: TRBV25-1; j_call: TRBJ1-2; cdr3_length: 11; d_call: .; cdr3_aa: CASRENYGYTF
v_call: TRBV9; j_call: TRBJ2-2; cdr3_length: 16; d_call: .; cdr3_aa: CASSVGGLWNTGELFF
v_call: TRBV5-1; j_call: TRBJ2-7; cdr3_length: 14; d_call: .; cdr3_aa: CASSLELEPYEQYF
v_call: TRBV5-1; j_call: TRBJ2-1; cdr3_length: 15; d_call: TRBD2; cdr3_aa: CASSLSGGSYNEQFF
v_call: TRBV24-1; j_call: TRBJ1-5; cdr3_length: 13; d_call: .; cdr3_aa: CATSDSGYQPQHF
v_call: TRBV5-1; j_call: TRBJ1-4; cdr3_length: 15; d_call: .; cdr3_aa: CASSSEPATNEKLFF
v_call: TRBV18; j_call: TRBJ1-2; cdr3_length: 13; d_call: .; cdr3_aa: CASSPDLSDGYTF
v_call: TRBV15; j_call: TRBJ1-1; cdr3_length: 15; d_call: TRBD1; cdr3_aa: CATSRGTGGNTEAFF
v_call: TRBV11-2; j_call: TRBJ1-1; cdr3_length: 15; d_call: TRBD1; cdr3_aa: CASSLVQGANTEAFF
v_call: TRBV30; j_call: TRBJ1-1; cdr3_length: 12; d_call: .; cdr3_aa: CAWSNMNTEAFF
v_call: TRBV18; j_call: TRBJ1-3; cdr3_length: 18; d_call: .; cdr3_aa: CASSPATPIRDGGNTIYF
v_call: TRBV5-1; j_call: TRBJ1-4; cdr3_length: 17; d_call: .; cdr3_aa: CASSFGRIPATNEKLFF
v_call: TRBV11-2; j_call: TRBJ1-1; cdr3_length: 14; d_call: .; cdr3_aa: CASSSQLGNTEAFF
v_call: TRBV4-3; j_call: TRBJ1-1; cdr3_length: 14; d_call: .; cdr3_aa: CASSPRAGNTEAFF
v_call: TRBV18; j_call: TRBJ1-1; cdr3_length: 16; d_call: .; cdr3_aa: CASSPRASPMGTEAFF
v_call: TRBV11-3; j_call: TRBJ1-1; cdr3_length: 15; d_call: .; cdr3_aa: CASSRRVTGNTEAFF
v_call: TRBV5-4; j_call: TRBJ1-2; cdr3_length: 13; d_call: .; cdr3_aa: CASSLARVHGYTF
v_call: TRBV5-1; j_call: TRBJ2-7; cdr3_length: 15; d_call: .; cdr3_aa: CASSLGSISSYEQYF
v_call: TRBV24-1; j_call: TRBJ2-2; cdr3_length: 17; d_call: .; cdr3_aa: CATSDAPGLRNTGELFF
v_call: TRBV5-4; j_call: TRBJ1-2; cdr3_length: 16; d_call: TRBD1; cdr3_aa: CASSLGGTANNYGYTF
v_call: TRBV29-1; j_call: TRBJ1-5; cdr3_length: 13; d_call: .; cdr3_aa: CSVRQPRGQPQHF
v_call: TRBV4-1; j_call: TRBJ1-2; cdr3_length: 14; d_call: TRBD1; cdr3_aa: CASSHRTGSYGYTF
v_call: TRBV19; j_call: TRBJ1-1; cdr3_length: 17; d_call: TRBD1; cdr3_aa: CASSKTGVPTMNTEAFF
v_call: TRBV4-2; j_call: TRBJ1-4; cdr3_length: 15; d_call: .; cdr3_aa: CASSQVGAVTEKLFF
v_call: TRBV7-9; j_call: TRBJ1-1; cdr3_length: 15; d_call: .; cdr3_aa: CASSLEGGANTEAFF
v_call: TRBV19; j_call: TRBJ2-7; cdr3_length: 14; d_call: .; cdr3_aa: CASSIGTLSNEQYF
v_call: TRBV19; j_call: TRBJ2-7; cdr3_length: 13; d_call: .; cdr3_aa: CASSIWQGSEQYF
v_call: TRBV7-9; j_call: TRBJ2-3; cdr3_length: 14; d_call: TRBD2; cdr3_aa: CASSLTSGTDTQYF
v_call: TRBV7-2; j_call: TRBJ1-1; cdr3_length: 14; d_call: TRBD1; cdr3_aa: CASSLGQGYTEAFF
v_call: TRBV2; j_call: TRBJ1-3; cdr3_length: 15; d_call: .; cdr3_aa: CASSDQGFSGNTIYF
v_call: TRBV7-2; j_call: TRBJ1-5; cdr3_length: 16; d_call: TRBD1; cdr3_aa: CASSLARGRGNQPQHF
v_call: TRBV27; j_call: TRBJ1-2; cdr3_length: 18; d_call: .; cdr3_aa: CASSLSGDGLRTNYGYTF
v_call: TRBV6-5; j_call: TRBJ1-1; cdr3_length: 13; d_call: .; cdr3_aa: CASSYGRDTEAFF
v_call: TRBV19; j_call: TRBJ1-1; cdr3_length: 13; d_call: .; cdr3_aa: CASSSWGTTEAFF
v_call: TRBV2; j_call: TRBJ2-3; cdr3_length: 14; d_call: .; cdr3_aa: CASNQDPAGHTQYF
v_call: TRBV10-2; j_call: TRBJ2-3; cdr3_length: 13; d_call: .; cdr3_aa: CASLQGTTDTQYF
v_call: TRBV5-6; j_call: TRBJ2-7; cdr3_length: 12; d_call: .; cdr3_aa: CASSLARYEQYF
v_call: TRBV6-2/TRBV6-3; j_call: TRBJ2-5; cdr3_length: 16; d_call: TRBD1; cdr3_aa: CASSYGTGGRLETQYF
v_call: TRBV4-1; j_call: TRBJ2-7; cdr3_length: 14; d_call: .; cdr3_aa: CASSPGAGPYEQYF
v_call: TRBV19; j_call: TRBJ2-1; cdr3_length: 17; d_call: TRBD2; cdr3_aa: CASSIWEGGSSYNEQFF
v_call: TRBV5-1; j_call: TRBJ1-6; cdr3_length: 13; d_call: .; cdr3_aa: CASTQDGGTPLHF
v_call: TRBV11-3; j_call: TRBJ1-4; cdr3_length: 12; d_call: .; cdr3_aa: CASSLVPEKLFF
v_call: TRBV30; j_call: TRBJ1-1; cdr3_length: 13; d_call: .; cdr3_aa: CAWKDRSTTEAFF
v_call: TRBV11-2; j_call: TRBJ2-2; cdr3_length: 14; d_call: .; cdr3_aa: CASTGGTYTGELFF
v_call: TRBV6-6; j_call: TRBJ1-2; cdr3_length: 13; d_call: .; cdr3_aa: CASRGGPKGGYTF
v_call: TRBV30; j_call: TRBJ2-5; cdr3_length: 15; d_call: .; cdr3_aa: CACVFPALGQETQYF
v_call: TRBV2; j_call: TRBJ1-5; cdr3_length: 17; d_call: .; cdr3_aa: CASSEAGTSYSNQPQHF